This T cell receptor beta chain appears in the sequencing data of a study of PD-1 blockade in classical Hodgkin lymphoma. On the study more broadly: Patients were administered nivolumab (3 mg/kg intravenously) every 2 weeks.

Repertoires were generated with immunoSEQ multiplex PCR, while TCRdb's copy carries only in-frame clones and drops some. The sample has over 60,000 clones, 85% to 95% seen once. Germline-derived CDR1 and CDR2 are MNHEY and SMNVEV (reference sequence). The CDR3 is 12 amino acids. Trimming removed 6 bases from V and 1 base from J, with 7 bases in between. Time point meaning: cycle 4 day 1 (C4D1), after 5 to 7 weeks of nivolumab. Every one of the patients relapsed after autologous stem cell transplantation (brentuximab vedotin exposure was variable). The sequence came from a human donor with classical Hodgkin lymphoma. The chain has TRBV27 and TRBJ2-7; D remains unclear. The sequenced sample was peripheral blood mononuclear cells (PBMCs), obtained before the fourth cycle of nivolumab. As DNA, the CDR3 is TGTGCCAGCAGAACAGATTCCTACGAGCAGTACTTC. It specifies CASRTDSYEQYF.